Presented here are 27 T cell receptor beta chains from one specimen sequenced in a study of PD-1 blockade in classical Hodgkin lymphoma. Produced via immunoSEQ multiplex PCR; TCRdb's table is partial and in-frame only. The table lists approximately 89,000 clones, approximately 83% of them singletons. Time point in this sample: cycle 4 day 1 (C4D1), after around six weeks of nivolumab. Every one of the patients relapsed after autologous stem cell transplantation (brentuximab vedotin exposure was variable). The source material was peripheral blood mononuclear cells (PBMCs), sampled before the fourth cycle of nivolumab. Receptor source: a human donor with classical Hodgkin lymphoma.

The V call is TRBV11-1, the J call TRBJ2-7; TRBD1 matches 7 bases. V lost 5 bases, J lost 2 bases, and 9 bases stayed unmatched. Germline V gene lookup returns CDR1 SGHAT and CDR2 FQDESV (reference sequence). The CDR3 is 15 amino acids. CDR3 in DNA: TGTGCCAGCAGCGGGAGTAGGGGGCCCCCCTACGAGCAGTACTTC. Its protein is CASSGSRGPPYEQYF. Full variable domain (outside the CDR3, taken from reference TRBV11-1 and TRBJ2-7): EAEVAQSPRYKITEKSQAVAFWCDPISGHATLYWYRQILGQGPELLVQFQDESVVDDSQLPKDRFSAERLKGVDSTLKIQPAELGDSAMYLCASSGSRGPPYEQYFGPGTRLTVT.

The rearrangement uses TRBV19 and TRBJ2-3; 10 bases agree with TRBD2. This CDR3 contains 18 residues. Per germline, CDR1 LNHDA and CDR2 SQIVND (reference sequence). The ends lost 5 bases at V and 1 base at J; junction bases unmatched: 12. This CDR3 reads CASSLSSGRMLGTDTQYF. CDR3 DNA sequence: TGTGCCAGTAGTCTGTCTAGCGGGAGAATGTTAGGCACAGATACGCAGTATTTT. The variable domain in full, with the rest retrieved from reference TRBV19 and TRBJ2-3, is DGGITQSPKYLFRKEGQNVTLSCEQNLNHDAMYWYRQDPGQGLRLIYYSQIVNDFQKGDIAEGYSVSREKKESFPLTVTSAQKNPTAFYLCASSLSSGRMLGTDTQYFGPGTRLTVL.

J is TRBJ2-7 and V is TRBV10-3, with TRBD2 as a possible D gene (6 bases). The germline V gene has CDR1 ENHRY and CDR2 SYGVKD. V lost 3 bases and J lost 0, with 18 bases in between. This CDR3 has 17 amino acids. The CDR3 protein is CAISDPGVQPSSYEQYF. DNA of the CDR3: TGTGCCATCAGTGACCCGGGGGTGCAGCCGAGCTCCTACGAGCAGTACTTC.

The V and J genes are TRBV2 and TRBJ2-7; D may be TRBD2 (5 bases). This CDR3 is 12 amino acids long. Germline V gene sequence: CDR1 SNHLY, CDR2 FYNNEI. V dropped 6 bases and J dropped 3 bases, with 9 bases sitting between them. The CDR3 loop is CASSPDFYEQYF. CDR3 sequence (DNA): TGTGCCAGCAGCCCGGACTTCTACGAGCAGTACTTC.

This chain connects TRBV4-1 to TRBJ2-5; D ambiguous. Per germline, CDR1 MGHRA and CDR2 YSYEKL. The CDR3 length is 13 residues. V was cut by 3 bases and J by 5 bases, with 10 bases left in between. For the CDR3, the DNA is TGCGCCAGCAGCCAGCGGAGTGGGGAGACCCAGTACTTC. Translating gives CASSQRSGETQYF.

This clone occurred once. V gene TRBV5-1 combines with J gene TRBJ2-2; D possibly uses TRBD1 or TRBD2 (5 bases each). The CDR3 runs to 14 residues. V was cut by 3 bases and J by 7 bases, with 13 bases left in between. Germline-derived CDR1 and CDR2 are SGHRS and YFSETQ. Written as DNA, the CDR3 is TGCGCCAGCAGCTGGGGGACCGTGGACGGGGAGCTGTTTTTT. It encodes CASSWGTVDGELFF.

The rearrangement uses TRBV6-6 and TRBJ2-7; either TRBD1 or TRBD2 may fit D (5 bases each). Trimming shortened V by 6 bases and J by 2 bases, and 17 bases separated the two germline ends. The V gene's germline CDR1 is MNHNY and CDR2 SVGAGI (reference sequence). The CDR3 runs 15 residues. CDR3 nucleotide sequence: TGTGCCAGCAGGATGGTAGGGGACGAAACCTACGAGCAGTACTTC. It specifies CASRMVGDETYEQYF.

This clone was detected only once. The rearrangement links TRBV25-1 to TRBJ2-7; 7 bases are a match to TRBD1. This CDR3 comprises 14 residues. V shed 5 bases, J shed 1 base, and the junction held 5 bases outside the gene matches. The germline V gene has CDR1 MGHDK and CDR2 SYGVNS. DNA of the CDR3: TGTGCCAGCAGTACCCGGGACAGTTCCTACGAGCAGTACTTC. Its translation: CASSTRDSSYEQYF.

The chain joins TRBV7-6 to TRBJ1-2, with D possibly being TRBD1 (5 bases). Germline V gene data show CDR1 as SGHVS and CDR2 as FNYEAQ. The CDR3 covers 15 residues. V was cut by 0 bases and J by 8 bases, with 16 bases left in between. CDR3 nucleotides: TGTGCCAGCAGCTTAGCAGGAGTTCGGGAGGGGGGCTACACCTTC. Amino acids: CASSLAGVREGGYTF.

V usage is TRBV14 and J usage is TRBJ2-1; 7 positions match TRBD2. Germline loops: CDR1 SGHDN, CDR2 FVKESK. V dropped 6 bases and J dropped 9; count of bases not matched to a gene: 11. CDR3 length equals 14 residues. DNA of the CDR3: TGTGCCAGCAGAAAGGGACTACCCTCCGGTGAGCAGTTCTTC. Its protein is CASRKGLPSGEQFF. Full variable domain (missing parts from reference TRBV14 and TRBJ2-1): EAGVTQFPSHSVIEKGQTVTLRCDPISGHDNLYWYRRVMGKEIKFLLHFVKESKQDESGMPNNRFLAERTGGTYSTLKVQPAELEDSGVYFCASRKGLPSGEQFFGPGTRLTVL.

CDR3 region: CASSSGGLAGGLGETQYF. The CDR3 nucleotides are TGCGCCAGCAGCTCTGGCGGCCTAGCGGGAGGGCTAGGAGAGACCCAGTACTTC. This chain uses TRBV5-1 with TRBJ2-5, with 12 bases matching TRBD2. Per the germline V gene, CDR1 is SGHRS and CDR2 is YFSETQ. Trimming at V came to 3 bases and at J to 4 bases, leaving 13 bases not matched to a gene. The CDR3 extends over 18 amino acids.

The J gene is TRBJ1-4, the V gene TRBV2; TRBD1 matches 7 bases. CDR1 is SNHLY, CDR2 FYNNEI, per germline. This CDR3 has 13 residues. J gave up 4 bases and V 6 bases, and 2 bases lay outside the gene matches. CDR3 in DNA: TGTGCCAGCAGGACAGGGTTTAATGAAAAACTGTTTTTT. Amino acid sequence: CASRTGFNEKLFF.

The chain carries TRBV18 and TRBJ2-1; tentatively, D is TRBD2 (6 bases). Germline V gene data show CDR1 as KGHSH and CDR2 as LQKENI. This CDR3 contains 15 residues. V shed 6 bases and J shed 7 bases, with 19 bases lying between them. The CDR3 nucleotides read TGTGCCAGCTCCGGCGGGGCCACCTCTGGTAATGAGCAGTTCTTC. This sequence encodes CASSGGATSGNEQFF.

The V call is TRBV7-2, the J call TRBJ1-1; tentatively, D is TRBD1 (6 bases). Germline CDR1 reads SGHTA; CDR2 reads FQGNSA. The CDR3 runs to 18 residues. V was shortened by 4 bases and J by 1 base, with 22 bases between the two germline ends. The CDR3 spells CASSSLDLQQGANTEAFF. In DNA form, the CDR3 reads TGTGCCAGCAGCTCCCTCGACCTCCAACAGGGAGCGAACACTGAAGCTTTCTTT. Together with reference TRBV7-2 and TRBJ1-1, the CDR3 gives the full variable domain: GAGVSQSPSNKVTEKGKDVELRCDPISGHTALYWYRQSLGQGLEFLIYFQGNSAPDKSGLPSDRFSAERTGGSVSTLTIQRTQQEDSAVYLCASSSLDLQQGANTEAFFGQGTRLTVV.

The chain joins TRBV6-5 to TRBJ2-6, with 8 positions matching TRBD2. This CDR3 region has 15 residues. Per germline, CDR1 MNHEY and CDR2 SVGAGI. The ends lost 4 bases at V and 15 bases at J; junction bases unmatched: 14. CDR3 nucleotides: TGTGCCAGCAGTTCTGAGCCGGGGGGGATCTCTCGCCTGACTTTC. It is translated as CASSSEPGGISRLTF.

This chain uses TRBV7-2 with TRBJ2-7; 11 bases match TRBD2. Unmatched junction bases numbered 11, after V lost 5 bases and J lost 5 bases. The germline CDR1 and CDR2 sequences are SGHTA and FQGNSA. This CDR3 region has 16 residues. CDR3 sequence reads: CASSPSLAGGVHEQYF. The CDR3 region has the DNA TGTGCCAGCAGCCCCAGCCTAGCGGGAGGTGTCCACGAGCAGTACTTC.

This chain links TRBV28 with TRBJ1-4; D ambiguous. Germline-derived CDR1 and CDR2 are MDHEN and SYDVKM. This CDR3 region has 14 residues. V dropped 3 bases and J dropped 12 bases, with 17 bases sitting between them. The DNA for the CDR3 is TGTGCCAGCAGTTTGTCAAGGGCCTTAGGTGAACTGTTTTTT. This encodes CASSLSRALGELFF.

The gene calls are TRBV5-1 and TRBJ2-1; 8 bases match TRBD2. Germline V gives CDR1 SGHRS, CDR2 YFSETQ. Unmatched junction bases numbered 8, after V lost 3 bases and J lost 9 bases. The CDR3 length is 14 residues. For the CDR3, the DNA is TGCGCCAGCAGCTGGGGAGCGGGAGATCTTGAGCAGTTCTTC. It codes for CASSWGAGDLEQFF.

The chain recombines TRBV4-3 with TRBJ1-1; no clear D gene. This CDR3 has 13 residues. CDR1 and CDR2 from the germline V gene are LGHNA and YSLEER. Between the trimmed V and J ends, which lost 0 bases and 5 bases, there was a span of 7 bases. CDR3 sequence: CASSQDWGTEAFF. CDR3 nucleotides: TGCGCCAGCAGCCAAGACTGGGGAACTGAAGCTTTCTTT.

CDR3 region: CASTMGGRRTEAFF. For the CDR3, the DNA is TGTGCCAGCACGATGGGGGGCCGTCGGACTGAAGCTTTCTTT. V and J are TRBV21-1 and TRBJ1-1. TRBV21-1 is a known pseudogene. The CDR3 consists of 14 residues.

This chain uses TRBV11-3 with TRBJ2-3, with D maybe TRBD2 (5 bases). Trimming shortened V by 0 bases and J by 6 bases, and 7 bases separated the two germline ends. Germline-derived CDR1 and CDR2 are SGHNT and YENEEA. This CDR3 is 13 amino acids long. CDR3 residues: CASSLDRRDTQYF. The CDR3 DNA sequence: TGTGCCAGCAGCTTAGATCGGAGGGATACGCAGTATTTT.

The chain combines TRBV20-1 with TRBJ2-5; D ambiguous. CDR3 length: 11 amino acids. The ends were cut back, 7 bases at V and 1 base at J, with 7 bases in the middle. Looked up from germline, CDR1 is DFQATT and CDR2 is SNEGSKA (reference sequence). CDR3 DNA sequence: TGCAGTGGTCAGTTCCAAGAGACCCAGTACTTC. The encoded protein is CSGQFQETQYF.

The chain carries TRBV5-1 and TRBJ2-3; D is unclear. The CDR3 length is 12 residues. V was clipped by 6 bases and J by 2 bases, with 7 bases between them. Germline loops: CDR1 SGHRS, CDR2 YFSETQ. The CDR3 region is CASKSFTDTQYF. Here the CDR3 DNA reads TGCGCCAGCAAGAGTTTCACAGATACGCAGTATTTT.

In this sample, this clone turned up once. V gene TRBV5-1 combines with J gene TRBJ2-2, with 9 bases that match TRBD1. Germline V gene sequence: CDR1 SGHRS, CDR2 YFSETQ. V gave up 4 bases and J gave up 1 base; unmatched junction bases: 2. The CDR3 has 15 residues. CDR3 in DNA: TGCGCCAGCAGCCAGGGACAGGGGAACACCGGGGAGCTGTTTTTT. Translated, it gives CASSQGQGNTGELFF.

This sequence joins TRBV5-4 and TRBJ2-6; possibly TRBD1 for D (6 bases). V gave up 6 bases and J gave up 2 bases, with 18 bases separating them. Germline V CDR1 and CDR2: SGHNT, YYREEE (reference sequence). The CDR3 contains 17 residues. CDR3 sequence reads: CASNPATGMAGANVLTF. CDR3 bases: TGTGCCAGCAATCCGGCTACAGGGATGGCTGGGGCCAACGTCCTGACTTTC.

The chain joins TRBV2 to TRBJ1-5; D is uncertain. Trimming left V 4 bases short and J 1 base short, with 8 bases between. From germline, CDR1 is SNHLY and CDR2 FYNNEI. This CDR3 is 14 amino acids long. The CDR3 here is CASSGDLSNQPQHF. CDR3 coding DNA: TGTGCCAGCAGTGGGGATTTGAGCAATCAGCCCCAGCATTTT.

This chain connects TRBV5-4 to TRBJ2-1; TRBD1 matches at 9 bases. Per the germline V gene, CDR1 is SGHNT and CDR2 is YYREEE (reference sequence). Trimming cost V 4 bases and J 4 bases; bases outside gene matches: 6. The length of the CDR3 is 15 residues. The CDR3, as DNA: TGTGCCAGCAGCAACGCGGGACAGGGATACAATGAGCAGTTCTTC. Translating gives CASSNAGQGYNEQFF.